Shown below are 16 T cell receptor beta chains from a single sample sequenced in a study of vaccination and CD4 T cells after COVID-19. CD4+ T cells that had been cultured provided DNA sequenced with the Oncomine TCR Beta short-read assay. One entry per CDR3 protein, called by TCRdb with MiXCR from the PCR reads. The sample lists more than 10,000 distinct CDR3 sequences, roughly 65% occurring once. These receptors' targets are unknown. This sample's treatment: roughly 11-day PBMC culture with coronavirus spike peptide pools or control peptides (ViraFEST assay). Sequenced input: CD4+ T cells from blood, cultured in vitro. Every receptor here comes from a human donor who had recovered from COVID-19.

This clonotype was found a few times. CDR3 loop: CASSLGLAGVGAYQETQYF. For the CDR3, the DNA is TGTGCCAGCAGCTTAGGGCTAGCGGGAGTGGGAGCGTACCAAGAGACCCAGTACTTC. The chain uses TRBV7-3 and TRBJ2-5, with TRBD2 matching 10 bases. Germline CDR1 SGHTA, CDR2 FQGTGA. The CDR3 contains 19 residues. V shed 2 bases and J 0 bases; nucleotides not matched to a gene: 12.

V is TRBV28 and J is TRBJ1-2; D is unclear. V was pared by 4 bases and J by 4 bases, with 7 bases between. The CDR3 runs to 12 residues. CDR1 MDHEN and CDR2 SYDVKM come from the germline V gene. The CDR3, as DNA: TGTGCCAGCAGTTACAATGTCTATGGCTACACCTTC. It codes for CASSYNVYGYTF.

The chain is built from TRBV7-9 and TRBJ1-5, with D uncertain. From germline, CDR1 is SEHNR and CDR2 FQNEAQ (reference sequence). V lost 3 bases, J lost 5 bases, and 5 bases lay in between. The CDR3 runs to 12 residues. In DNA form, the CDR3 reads TGTGCCAGCAGCTTTTGGGATCAGCCCCAGCATTTT. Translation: CASSFWDQPQHF.

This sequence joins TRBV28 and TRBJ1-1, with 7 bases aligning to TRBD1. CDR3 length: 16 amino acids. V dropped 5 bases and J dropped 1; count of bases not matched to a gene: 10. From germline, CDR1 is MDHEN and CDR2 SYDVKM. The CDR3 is CASSRPGTVTNTEAFF. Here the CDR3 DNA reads TGTGCCAGCAGTCGTCCCGGGACAGTGACGAACACTGAAGCTTTCTTT.

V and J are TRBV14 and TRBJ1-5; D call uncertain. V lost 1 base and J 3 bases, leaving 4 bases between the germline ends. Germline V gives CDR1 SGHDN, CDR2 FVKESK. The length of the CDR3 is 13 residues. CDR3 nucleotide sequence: TGTGCCAGCAGCCAAGGGATCAATCAGCCCCAGCATTTT. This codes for CASSQGINQPQHF.

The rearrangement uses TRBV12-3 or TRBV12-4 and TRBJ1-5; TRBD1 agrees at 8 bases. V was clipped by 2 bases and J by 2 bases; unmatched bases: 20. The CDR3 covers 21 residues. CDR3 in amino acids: CASSLYVLGQESIRRNQPQHF. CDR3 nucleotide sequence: TGTGCCAGCAGTTTATACGTGTTGGGACAGGAATCAATACGACGCAATCAGCCCCAGCATTTT.

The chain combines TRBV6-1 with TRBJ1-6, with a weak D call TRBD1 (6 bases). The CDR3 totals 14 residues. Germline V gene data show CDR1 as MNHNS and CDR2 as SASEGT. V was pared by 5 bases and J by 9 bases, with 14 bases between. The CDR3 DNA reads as TGTGCCAGCAGTAAGGACAGAGTTGGTTCACCCCTCCACTTT. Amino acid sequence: CASSKDRVGSPLHF.

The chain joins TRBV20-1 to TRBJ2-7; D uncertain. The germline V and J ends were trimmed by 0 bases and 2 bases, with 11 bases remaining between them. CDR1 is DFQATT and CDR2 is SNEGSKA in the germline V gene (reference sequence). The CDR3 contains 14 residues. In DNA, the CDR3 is TGCAGTGCTAGAGATCCTTCCGGAGCCTACGAGCAGTACTTC. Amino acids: CSARDPSGAYEQYF.

Here the CDR3 reads CSGTGGSYSYGNEQFF. The CDR3 coding sequence is TGCAGTGGGACAGGGGGATCCTATTCTTACGGCAATGAGCAGTTCTTC. V gene TRBV20-1 combines with J gene TRBJ2-1, with 10 nucleotides matching TRBD1. Germline V gives CDR1 DFQATT, CDR2 SNEGSKA (reference sequence). V was clipped by 7 bases and J by 6 bases; unmatched bases: 15. CDR3 length equals 16 residues.

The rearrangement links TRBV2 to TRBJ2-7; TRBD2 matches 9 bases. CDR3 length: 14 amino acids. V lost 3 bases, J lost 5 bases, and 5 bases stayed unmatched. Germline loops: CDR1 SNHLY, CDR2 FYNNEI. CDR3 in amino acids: CASSELAGYNEQYF. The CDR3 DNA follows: TGTGCCAGCAGTGAGCTAGCGGGATATAACGAGCAGTACTTC.

CDR3 sequence reads: CASSITASGRQETQYF. CDR3 coding DNA: TGTGCCAGTAGTATTACGGCTAGCGGGAGACAAGAGACCCAGTACTTC. V and J are TRBV19 and TRBJ2-5; 10 nucleotides line up with TRBD2. V shed 3 bases and J 2 bases; nucleotides not matched to a gene: 6. This CDR3 is built from 16 residues. CDR1 LNHDA and CDR2 SQIVND come from the germline V gene (reference sequence). Using reference TRBV19 and TRBJ2-5 for the parts outside the CDR3, the full variable domain is DGGITQSPKYLFRKEGQNVTLSCEQNLNHDAMYWYRQDPGQGLRLIYYSQIVNDFQKGDIAEGYSVSREKKESFPLTVTSAQKNPTAFYLCASSITASGRQETQYFGPGTRLLVL.

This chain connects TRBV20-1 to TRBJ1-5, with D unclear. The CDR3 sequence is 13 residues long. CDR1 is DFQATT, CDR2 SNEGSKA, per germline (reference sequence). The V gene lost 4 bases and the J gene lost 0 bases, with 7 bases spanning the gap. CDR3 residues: CSAIGSSNQPQHF. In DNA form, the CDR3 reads TGCAGTGCTATCGGTTCTAGCAATCAGCCCCAGCATTTT.

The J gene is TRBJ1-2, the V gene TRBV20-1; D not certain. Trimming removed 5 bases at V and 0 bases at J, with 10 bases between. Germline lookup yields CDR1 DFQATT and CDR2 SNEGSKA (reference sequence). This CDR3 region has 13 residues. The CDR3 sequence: CSASPGPNYGYTF. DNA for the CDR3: TGCAGTGCTTCTCCAGGCCCTAACTATGGCTACACCTTC.

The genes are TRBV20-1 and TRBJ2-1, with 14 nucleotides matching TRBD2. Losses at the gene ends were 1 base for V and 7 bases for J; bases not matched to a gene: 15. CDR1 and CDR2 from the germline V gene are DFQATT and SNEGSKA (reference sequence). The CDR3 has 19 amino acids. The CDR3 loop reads CSARGGGTSGTSGRNEQFF. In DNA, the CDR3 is TGCAGTGCTAGAGGAGGGGGGACTTCCGGGACTAGCGGGAGAAATGAGCAGTTCTTC.

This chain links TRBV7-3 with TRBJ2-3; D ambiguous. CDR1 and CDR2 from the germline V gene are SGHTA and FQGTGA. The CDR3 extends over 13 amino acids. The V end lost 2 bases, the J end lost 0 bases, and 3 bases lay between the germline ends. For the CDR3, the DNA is TGTGCCAGCAGCTTATCCAGCACAGATACGCAGTATTTT. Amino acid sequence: CASSLSSTDTQYF.

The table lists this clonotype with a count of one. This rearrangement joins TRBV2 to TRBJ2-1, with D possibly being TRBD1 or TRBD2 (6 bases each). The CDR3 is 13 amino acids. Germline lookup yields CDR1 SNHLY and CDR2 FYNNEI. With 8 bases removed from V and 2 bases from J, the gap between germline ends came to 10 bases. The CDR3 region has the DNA TGTGCCAGCCGGCGGGACACCTACAATGAGCAGTTCTTC. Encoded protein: CASRRDTYNEQFF.